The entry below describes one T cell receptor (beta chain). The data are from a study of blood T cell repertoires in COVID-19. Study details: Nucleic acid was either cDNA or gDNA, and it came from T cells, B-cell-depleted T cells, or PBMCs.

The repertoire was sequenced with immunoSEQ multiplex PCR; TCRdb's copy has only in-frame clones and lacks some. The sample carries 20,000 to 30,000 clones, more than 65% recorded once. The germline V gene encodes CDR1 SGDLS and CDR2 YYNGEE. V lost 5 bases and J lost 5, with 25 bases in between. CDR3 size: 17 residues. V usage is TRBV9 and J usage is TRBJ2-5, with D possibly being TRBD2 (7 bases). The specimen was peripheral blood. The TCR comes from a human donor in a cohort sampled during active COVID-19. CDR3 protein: CASSVDRSSGGQETQYF. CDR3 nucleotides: TGTGCCAGCAGTGTCGATAGATCCTCGGGGGGCCAGGAGACCCAGTACTTC.